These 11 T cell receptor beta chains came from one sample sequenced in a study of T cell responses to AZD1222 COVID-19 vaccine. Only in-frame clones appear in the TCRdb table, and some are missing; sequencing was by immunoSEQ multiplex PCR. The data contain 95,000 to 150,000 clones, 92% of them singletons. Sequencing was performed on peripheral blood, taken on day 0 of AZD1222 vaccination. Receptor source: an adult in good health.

CDR3 in DNA: TGTGCCAGCAGCTTACGAACCACAGGGGGCGAGGGCACCGGGGAGCTGTTTTTT. It specifies CASSLRTTGGEGTGELFF. The chain links TRBV7-6 to TRBJ2-2; 9 nucleotides match TRBD1. This CDR3 is built from 18 residues. J was trimmed by 4 bases and V by 2 bases; bases with no gene match: 11. Germline lookup yields CDR1 SGHVS and CDR2 FNYEAQ.

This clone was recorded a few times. This CDR3 reads CASSKEGQETSPLHF. In DNA form, the CDR3 reads TGTGCCAGCAGCAAAGAGGGACAGGAGACATCACCCCTCCACTTT. The chain uses TRBV21-1 and TRBJ1-6; TRBD1 reflects the table's D call only, with no check against the DNA. TRBV21-1 is a recognized pseudogene. This CDR3 spans 15 amino acids.

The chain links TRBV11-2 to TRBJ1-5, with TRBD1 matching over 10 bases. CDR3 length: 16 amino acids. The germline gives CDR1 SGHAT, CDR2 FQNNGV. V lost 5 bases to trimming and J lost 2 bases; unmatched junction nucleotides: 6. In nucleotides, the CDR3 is TGTGCCAGCAGCCCCCTGACAGGGGGCGGCAATCAGCCCCAGCATTTT. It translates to CASSPLTGGGNQPQHF.

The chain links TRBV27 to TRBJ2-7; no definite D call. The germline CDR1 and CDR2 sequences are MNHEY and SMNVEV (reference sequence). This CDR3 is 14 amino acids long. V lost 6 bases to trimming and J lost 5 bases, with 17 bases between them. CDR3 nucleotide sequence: TGTGCCAGCAGATCCACCGTTTCGTGGGACGAGCAGTACTTC. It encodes CASRSTVSWDEQYF.

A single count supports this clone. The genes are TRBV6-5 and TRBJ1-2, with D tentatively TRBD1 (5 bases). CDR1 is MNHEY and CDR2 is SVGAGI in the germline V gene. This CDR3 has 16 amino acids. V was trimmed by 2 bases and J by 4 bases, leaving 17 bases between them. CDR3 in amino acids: CASSYQWRGTTYGYTF. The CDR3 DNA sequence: TGTGCCAGCAGTTACCAATGGCGGGGGACGACCTATGGCTACACCTTC.

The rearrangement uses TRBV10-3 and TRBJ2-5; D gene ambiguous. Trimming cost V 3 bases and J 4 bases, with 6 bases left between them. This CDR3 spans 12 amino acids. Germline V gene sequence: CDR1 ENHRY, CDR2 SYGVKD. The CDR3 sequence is CAISDRGETQYF. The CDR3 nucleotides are TGTGCCATCAGTGATCGAGGAGAGACCCAGTACTTC.

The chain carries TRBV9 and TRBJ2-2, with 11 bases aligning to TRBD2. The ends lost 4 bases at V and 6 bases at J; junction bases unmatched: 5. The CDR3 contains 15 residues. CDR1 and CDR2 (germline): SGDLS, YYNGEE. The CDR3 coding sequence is TGTGCCAGCAGCCCGGAGACTAGCGGGGCCGGGGAGCTGTTTTTT. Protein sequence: CASSPETSGAGELFF.

The CDR3 here is CASSVAGSTEAFF. The CDR3, as DNA: TGTGCCAGCAGCGTAGCGGGGTCCACTGAAGCTTTCTTT. The chain carries TRBV9 and TRBJ1-1; D not certain. This CDR3 has 13 residues. Trimming took off 0 bases at V and 4 bases at J, with 7 bases between the two ends. Germline V gene sequence: CDR1 SGDLS, CDR2 YYNGEE.

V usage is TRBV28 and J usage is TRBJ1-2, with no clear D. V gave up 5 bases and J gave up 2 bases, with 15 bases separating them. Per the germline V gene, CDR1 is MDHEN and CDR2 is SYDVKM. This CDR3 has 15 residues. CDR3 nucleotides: TGTGCCAGCAGTCCGACCAAGGGTAAGAACTATGGCTACACCTTC. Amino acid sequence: CASSPTKGKNYGYTF.

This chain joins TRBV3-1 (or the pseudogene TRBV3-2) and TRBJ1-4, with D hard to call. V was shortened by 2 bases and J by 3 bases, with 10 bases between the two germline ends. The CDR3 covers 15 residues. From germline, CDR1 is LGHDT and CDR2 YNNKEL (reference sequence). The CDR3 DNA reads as TGTGCCAGCAGCCAAAGACCTGGGTCTAATGAAAAACTGTTTTTT. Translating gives CASSQRPGSNEKLFF.

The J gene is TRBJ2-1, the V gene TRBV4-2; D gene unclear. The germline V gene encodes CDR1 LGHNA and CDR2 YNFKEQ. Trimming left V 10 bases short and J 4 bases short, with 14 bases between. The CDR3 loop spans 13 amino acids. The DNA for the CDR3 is TGTGCCACCCAAGAACTTGGTTACAATGAGCAGTTCTTC. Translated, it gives CATQELGYNEQFF.